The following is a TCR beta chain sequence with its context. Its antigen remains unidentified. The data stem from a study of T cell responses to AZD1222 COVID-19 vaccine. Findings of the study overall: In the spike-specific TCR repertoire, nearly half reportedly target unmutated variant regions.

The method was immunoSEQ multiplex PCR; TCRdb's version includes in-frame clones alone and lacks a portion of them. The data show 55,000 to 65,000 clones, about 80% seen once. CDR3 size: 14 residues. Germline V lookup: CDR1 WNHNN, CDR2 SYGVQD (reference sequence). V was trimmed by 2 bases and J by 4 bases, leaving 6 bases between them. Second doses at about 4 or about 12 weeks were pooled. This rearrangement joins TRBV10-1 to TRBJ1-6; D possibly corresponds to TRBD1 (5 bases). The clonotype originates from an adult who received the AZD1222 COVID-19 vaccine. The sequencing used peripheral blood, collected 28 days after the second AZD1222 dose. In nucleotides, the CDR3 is TGCGCCAGCAGTGAGGCAGGGTATAATTCACCCCTCCACTTT. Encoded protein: CASSEAGYNSPLHF.